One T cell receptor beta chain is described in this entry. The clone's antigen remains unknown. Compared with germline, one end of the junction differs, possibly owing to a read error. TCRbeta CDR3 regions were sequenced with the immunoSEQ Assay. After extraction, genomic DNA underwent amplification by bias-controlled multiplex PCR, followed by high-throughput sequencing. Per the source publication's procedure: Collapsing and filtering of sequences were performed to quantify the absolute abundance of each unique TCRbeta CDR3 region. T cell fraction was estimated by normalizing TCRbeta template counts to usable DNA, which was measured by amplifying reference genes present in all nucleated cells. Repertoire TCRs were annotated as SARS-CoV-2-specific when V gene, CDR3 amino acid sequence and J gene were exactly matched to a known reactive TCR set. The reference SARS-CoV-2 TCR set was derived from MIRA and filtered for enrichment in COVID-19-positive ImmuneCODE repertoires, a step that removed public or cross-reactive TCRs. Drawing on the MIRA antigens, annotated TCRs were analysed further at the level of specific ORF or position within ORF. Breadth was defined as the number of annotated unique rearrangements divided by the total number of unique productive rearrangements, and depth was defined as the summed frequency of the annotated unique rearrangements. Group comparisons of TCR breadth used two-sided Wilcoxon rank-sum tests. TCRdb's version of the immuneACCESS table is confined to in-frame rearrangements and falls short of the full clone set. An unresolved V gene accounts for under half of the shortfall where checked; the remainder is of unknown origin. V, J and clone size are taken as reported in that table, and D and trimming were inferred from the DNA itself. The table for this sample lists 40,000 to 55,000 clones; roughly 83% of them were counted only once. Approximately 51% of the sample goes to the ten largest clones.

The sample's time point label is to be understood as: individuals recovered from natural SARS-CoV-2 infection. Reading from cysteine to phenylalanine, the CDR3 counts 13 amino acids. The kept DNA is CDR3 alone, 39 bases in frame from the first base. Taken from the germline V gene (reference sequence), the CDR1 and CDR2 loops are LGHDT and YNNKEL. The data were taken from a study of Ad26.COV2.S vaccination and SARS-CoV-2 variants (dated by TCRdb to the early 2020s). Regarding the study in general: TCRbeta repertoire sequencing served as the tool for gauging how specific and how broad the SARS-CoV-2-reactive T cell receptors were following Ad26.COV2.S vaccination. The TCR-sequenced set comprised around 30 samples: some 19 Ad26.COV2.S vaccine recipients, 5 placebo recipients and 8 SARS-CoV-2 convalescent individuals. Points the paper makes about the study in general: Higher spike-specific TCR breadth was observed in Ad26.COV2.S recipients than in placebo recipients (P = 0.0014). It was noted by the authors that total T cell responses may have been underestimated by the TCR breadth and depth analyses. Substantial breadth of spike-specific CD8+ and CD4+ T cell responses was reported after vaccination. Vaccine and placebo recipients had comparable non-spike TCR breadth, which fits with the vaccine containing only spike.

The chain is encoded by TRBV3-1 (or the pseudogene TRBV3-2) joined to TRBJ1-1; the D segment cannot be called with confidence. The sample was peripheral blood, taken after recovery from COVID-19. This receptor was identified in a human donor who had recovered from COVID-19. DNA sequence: TGTGCCAGCAGCCAAGGACCAATGGGCTCGACGGGCTTT. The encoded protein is CASSQGPMGSTGF.